The T cell receptor beta chain under discussion was sequenced for a study of blood T cell repertoires in COVID-19. CDR3 length: 16 amino acids. From germline, CDR1 is SGHVS and CDR2 FQNEAQ. V was pared by 5 bases and J by 0 bases, with 4 bases of the junction left unmatched. The data were produced by immunoSEQ multiplex PCR, yet TCRdb's version contains in-frame clones alone and is incomplete. The sample includes 50,000 to 65,000 clones, 74% seen only once; the top ten take approximately 30%. This TCR was recovered from a woman of 80 years or more with acute or convalescent COVID-19. The rearrangement joins TRBV7-8 to TRBJ2-2, with 9 nucleotides matching TRBD2. Sequenced input: peripheral blood. CDR3: CASSLRTSANTGELFF. The CDR3 nucleotides are TGTGCCAGCAGCCTGCGGACTAGCGCGAACACCGGGGAGCTGTTTTTT.